These 26 T cell receptor beta chains were all obtained from the same sample, sequenced in a study of cytomegalovirus exposure and HLA in healthy donors. Assay used: immunoSEQ multiplex PCR; TCRdb lists only in-frame clones, some missing. The data contain approximately 150,000 clones, around 86% of them singletons. Source material: PBMCs. The receptors were gathered from a man younger than 35 in good health and CMV-seropositive.

The rearrangement uses TRBV27 and TRBJ1-2; 9 bases line up with TRBD1. The V and J ends lost 2 bases and 1 base, in that order; junction bases with no gene match: 23. The CDR3 spans 22 residues. CDR1 is MNHEY and CDR2 is SMNVEV in the germline V gene (reference sequence). CDR3 sequence reads: CASSLKAGTGIILGIRNYGYTF. In DNA form, the CDR3 reads TGTGCCAGCAGTTTAAAAGCCGGGACAGGGATCATCCTTGGGATTCGTAACTATGGCTACACCTTC.

The chain recombines TRBV7-9 with TRBJ1-3, with 8 nucleotides matching TRBD1. Looked up from germline, CDR1 is SEHNR and CDR2 is FQNEAQ (reference sequence). Losses at the gene ends were 4 bases for V and 6 bases for J; bases not matched to a gene: 2. The CDR3 covers 13 residues. The CDR3: CASSSRGQNTIYF. CDR3 coding DNA: TGTGCCAGCAGCTCCAGGGGGCAAAACACCATATATTTT.

The chain carries TRBV7-8 and TRBJ2-1; D may be TRBD2 (6 bases). The V end was cut by 5 bases, the J end by 1 base, with 12 bases between. Germline CDR1 and CDR2: SGHVS and FQNEAQ. The CDR3 runs to 15 residues. CDR3 in DNA: TGTGCCAGCAGCCTGCACAGCGGGTCCTACAATGAGCAGTTCTTC. This codes for CASSLHSGSYNEQFF.

The chain uses TRBV4-3 and TRBJ2-1; 10 nucleotides line up with TRBD1. The CDR3 covers 15 residues. Germline values: CDR1 LGHNA, CDR2 YSLEER. Unmatched junction bases numbered 2, after V lost 2 bases and J lost 4 bases. The CDR3 is CASSQRDRGYNEQFF. The DNA for the CDR3 is TGCGCCAGCAGCCAACGGGACAGGGGATACAATGAGCAGTTCTTC.

This clone was counted once. The CDR3 region is CASSLTGSTEAFF. CDR3 sequence (DNA): TGTGCCAGCAGCTTAACGGGTAGCACTGAAGCTTTCTTT. The chain employs TRBV5-4 and TRBJ1-1; D remains unclear. Trimming removed 2 bases from V and 4 bases from J, with 9 bases in between. The CDR3 loop spans 13 amino acids. Per germline, CDR1 SGHNT and CDR2 YYREEE (reference sequence).

This rearrangement joins TRBV7-8 to TRBJ1-1, with TRBD1 matching over 7 bases. Germline V CDR1 and CDR2: SGHVS, FQNEAQ. The CDR3 is 15 amino acids. After removal of 7 bases from V and 4 bases from J, the junction contained 12 bases not matched to a gene. CDR3 sequence reads: CASTLNRDRATEAFF. The CDR3, as DNA: TGTGCCAGCACCCTTAACCGGGACAGAGCCACTGAAGCTTTCTTT.

The chain couples TRBV4-1 to TRBJ2-7; D remains unclear. V shed 1 base and J shed 3 bases, with 7 bases lying between them. This CDR3 has 13 amino acids. Germline assignment: CDR1 MGHRA and CDR2 YSYEKL. CDR3 loop: CASSQVTFYEQYF. The DNA for the CDR3 is TGCGCCAGCAGCCAAGTCACATTCTACGAGCAGTACTTC.

V and J are TRBV9 and TRBJ2-7; 9 bases match TRBD2. J was trimmed by 3 bases and V by 4 bases; bases with no gene match: 2. The germline V gene has CDR1 SGDLS and CDR2 YYNGEE. This CDR3 region has 13 residues. The CDR3 bases are TGTGCCAGCAGCCTTAGCGGGGGCTACGAGCAGTACTTC. Translation: CASSLSGGYEQYF.

The rearrangement joins TRBV5-1 to TRBJ2-5; 7 positions agree with TRBD2. This CDR3 is 15 amino acids long. V lost 0 bases and J lost 1; bases outside the gene matches: 3. Germline lookup yields CDR1 SGHRS and CDR2 YFSETQ. The CDR3 reads CASSLGPGGQETQYF. The CDR3 nucleotides are TGCGCCAGCAGCTTGGGGCCGGGGGGCCAAGAGACCCAGTACTTC.

This sequence joins TRBV29-1 and TRBJ1-2, with a possible D match to TRBD1 (5 bases). The CDR3 extends over 13 amino acids. Per germline, CDR1 SQVTM and CDR2 ANQGSEA. With 3 bases removed from V and 3 bases from J, the gap between germline ends came to 11 bases. CDR3 loop: CSVEGRLDYGYTF. CDR3 nucleotide sequence: TGCAGCGTTGAGGGGCGGTTGGACTATGGCTACACCTTC. Using reference TRBV29-1 and TRBJ1-2 for the parts outside the CDR3, the full variable domain is SAVISQKPSRDICQRGTSLTIQCQVDSQVTMMFWYRQQPGQSLTLIATANQGSEATYESGFVIDKFPISRPNLTFSTLTVSNMSPEDSSIYLCSVEGRLDYGYTFGSGTRLTVV.

The rearrangement joins TRBV18 to TRBJ2-1; the D gene is possibly TRBD1 (5 bases). The CDR3 loop spans 15 amino acids. Germline CDR1 reads KGHSH; CDR2 reads LQKENI. V was pared by 8 bases and J by 3 bases, with 17 bases between. CDR3 DNA: TGTGCCAGCCAGGGTAGCCGAGGAGACTACAATGAGCAGTTCTTC. Translated, it gives CASQGSRGDYNEQFF.

V gene TRBV7-2 combines with J gene TRBJ1-3, with TRBD1 identical over 7 bases. CDR1 and CDR2 from the germline V gene are SGHTA and FQGNSA. The CDR3 loop spans 14 amino acids. Losses at the gene ends were 6 bases for V and 2 bases for J; bases not matched to a gene: 4. CDR3 in amino acids: CASSRQGAGNTIYF. The CDR3 DNA reads as TGTGCCAGCAGTCGACAGGGAGCTGGAAACACCATATATTTT.

The chain recombines TRBV6-5 with TRBJ1-6, with D possibly matching TRBD1 (6 bases). Per germline, CDR1 MNHEY and CDR2 SVGAGI. This CDR3 spans 14 amino acids. Trimming stripped 8 bases from V and 7 bases from J, with 15 bases between. The CDR3 bases are TGTGCCAGCTCAGGGGCGGAGTGGAATTCACCCCTCCACTTT. Its translation: CASSGAEWNSPLHF.

This clone was picked up one time. This rearrangement joins TRBV9 to TRBJ2-7, with TRBD2 matching over 11 bases. With 3 bases clipped from V and 6 bases from J, the junction kept 11 bases outside the gene matches. Germline V CDR1 and CDR2: SGDLS, YYNGEE. CDR3 length equals 16 residues. The CDR3 protein is CASSEETSGAMREQYF. DNA of the CDR3: TGTGCCAGCAGCGAGGAGACTAGCGGGGCCATGCGCGAGCAGTACTTC.

This clone was seen ten or more times. The rearrangement links TRBV7-2 to TRBJ2-7, with a tentative D call TRBD1 (7 bases). Germline V gene lookup returns CDR1 SGHTA and CDR2 FQGNSA. Between the trimmed V and J ends, which lost 1 base and 7 bases, there was a span of 17 bases. This CDR3 has 15 amino acids. CDR3 nucleotide sequence: TGTGCCAGCAGCTTAGTTCCCAGGGGGGAGACTGAGCAGTACTTC. Protein: CASSLVPRGETEQYF.

V gene TRBV28 combines with J gene TRBJ1-1; 8 bases are a match to TRBD1. Germline V gene lookup returns CDR1 MDHEN and CDR2 SYDVKM. V gave up 5 bases and J gave up 11 bases; unmatched junction bases: 7. The CDR3 has 12 amino acids. CDR3 in amino acids: CASSRQGLAAFF. DNA of the CDR3: TGTGCCAGCAGTCGACAGGGGCTAGCTGCTTTCTTT.

The chain employs TRBV18 and TRBJ1-2; D might be TRBD1 (5 bases). V lost 4 bases, J lost 0 bases, and 12 bases lay in between. This CDR3 is built from 15 residues. Germline CDR1 reads KGHSH; CDR2 reads LQKENI. CDR3 bases: TGTGCCAGCTCACGAGACAGTGGAACTAACTATGGCTACACCTTC. Amino acids: CASSRDSGTNYGYTF.

The J gene is TRBJ2-6, the V gene TRBV2; possibly TRBD2 for D (6 bases). Deletions cut 6 bases from V and 0 bases from J, with 9 bases between. CDR1 is SNHLY and CDR2 is FYNNEI in the germline V gene. The CDR3 consists of 15 residues. The chain's CDR3 is CASSRDFSGANVLTF. DNA of the CDR3: TGTGCCAGCAGCCGGGACTTCTCTGGGGCCAACGTCCTGACTTTC.

There are a few counts of this clone. The chain carries TRBV15 and TRBJ1-2, with D uncertain. The CDR3 loop spans 14 amino acids. The V and J ends lost 0 bases and 3 bases respectively, with 8 bases between them. The germline CDR1 and CDR2 sequences are LNHNV and YYDKDF (reference sequence). CDR3 in amino acids: CATSREEGDYGYTF. The CDR3 nucleotides are TGTGCCACCAGCAGAGAGGAGGGAGACTATGGCTACACCTTC.

The rearrangement uses TRBV4-3 and TRBJ2-1; maybe TRBD2 (6 bases). This CDR3 is built from 15 residues. Germline lookup yields CDR1 LGHNA and CDR2 YSLEER. Trimming removed 2 bases at V and 3 bases at J, with 11 bases between. This CDR3 is CASSQIAESYNEQFF. The DNA for the CDR3 is TGCGCCAGCAGCCAAATAGCGGAAAGCTACAATGAGCAGTTCTTC.

This chain connects TRBV6-1 to TRBJ2-1; a weak D match, TRBD1 (5 bases). The V gene lost 7 bases and the J gene lost 8 bases, with 15 bases spanning the gap. From germline, CDR1 is MNHNS and CDR2 SASEGT. CDR3 size: 13 residues. CDR3 amino acids: CASTGVWGDEQFF. In DNA, the CDR3 is TGTGCCAGCACCGGCGTCTGGGGCGATGAGCAGTTCTTC.

The rearrangement links TRBV29-1 to TRBJ1-2, with D perhaps matching TRBD1 (5 bases). This CDR3 is 12 amino acids long. Trimming cost V 0 bases and J 9 bases, with 11 bases left between them. The germline gives CDR1 SQVTM, CDR2 ANQGSEA. This CDR3 is CSVEDQGVRYTF. Here the CDR3 DNA reads TGCAGCGTTGAAGATCAAGGGGTCCGCTACACCTTC.

The chain uses TRBV27 and TRBJ1-5, with TRBD1 as a possible D gene (5 bases). V dropped 4 bases and J dropped 0 bases, with 7 bases sitting between them. There are 14 residues in the CDR3. In germline, CDR1 is MNHEY, CDR2 SMNVEV (reference sequence). DNA for the CDR3: TGTGCCAGCAGTTCAGGGTATAGCAATCAGCCCCAGCATTTT. Protein sequence: CASSSGYSNQPQHF.

The V call is TRBV6-4, the J call TRBJ2-3, with 8 bases fitting TRBD1. CDR1 is MRHNA and CDR2 is SNTAGT in the germline V gene. This CDR3 has 15 residues. The V and J ends lost 3 bases and 2 bases, in that order; junction bases with no gene match: 4. This CDR3 is CASSEGQGATDTQYF. The CDR3 bases are TGTGCCAGCAGTGAGGGGCAGGGGGCCACAGATACGCAGTATTTT.

The chain joins TRBV21-1 to TRBJ1-5; the table's TRBD1 call for D was not verified on the DNA. TRBV21-1 represents a pseudogene. The CDR3 is made up of 16 amino acids. The CDR3 protein is CASSKVSGYSNQPQHF. The CDR3 bases are TGTGCCAGCAGCAAAGTATCAGGATATAGCAATCAGCCCCAGCATTTT.

The V call is TRBV5-6, the J call TRBJ2-1; 8 bases are shared with TRBD2. Per germline, CDR1 SGHDT and CDR2 YYEEEE. The CDR3 spans 15 residues. V lost 4 bases, J lost 3 bases, and 6 bases stayed unmatched. The CDR3 DNA follows: TGTGCCAGCAGCCCCGGGACTAGTGTCTACAATGAGCAGTTCTTC. Protein sequence: CASSPGTSVYNEQFF.